Detailed here is one T cell receptor beta chain. Many counts were recorded for this clonotype. Its antigen is unknown. No clone much larger than this one lies a single base away; base qualities are absent. The data originate from a study of human T cells and chemical hapten exposure (dated by TCRdb to about 2021). About the investigation overall: For sensitization, 2% DPC in acetone was applied to a 2 cm by 2 cm area of upper inner arm skin. Libraries were pooled for sequencing, and variation in per-sample TCR yields was attributed mainly to small differences in library volumes within the pool. Alopecia areata with under or over 50% scalp involvement, alopecia totalis and alopecia universalis were represented in the patient cohort, which was mostly female. Throughout the roughly 24-week study period, patients were also given weekly therapeutic DPC doses on the scalp. Patch testing was performed on the upper back with Finn chambers containing 0.01% DPC, and the patch tests were scored after 6 days according to International Contact Dermatitis Research Group standards. The study tracked peripheral blood TCR repertoire changes in vivo during primary and secondary sensitization to the hapten diphenylcyclopropenone (DPC) in alopecia patients. Approximately 28 alopecia patients provided blood for TCR sequencing at one to four time points (pre-sensitization, 2, 6 and 24 weeks). Blood samples were taken from patients before sensitization (week 0) and at 2, 6 and about 24 weeks after DPC sensitization.

The full study reports these points: All patients had alopecia, a presumed autoimmune disease, so their immune response might differ from that of healthy individuals. Expanded TCRs formed significantly more large CDR3 similarity clusters than pre-sensitization or healthy control sets, consistent with antigen-driven responses. DPC sensitization did not change how many TCRs were above 1 in 1000 frequency, and no evidence was found of alterations in global repertoire structure. Repeated subsampling changed both the strength of the expansion versus patch-test correlation and the threshold at which that correlation became significant. Patch test score correlated positively with the number of PT1 expanded TCRs, reaching significance at thresholds 8, 16 and 32 but not at 4.

The germline V gene yields MGHDK for CDR1 and SYGVNS for CDR2. V is trimmed back by 7 bases and J by 10 bases, and the junction contains 2 bases that no gene match accounts for. The CDR3 starts with the cysteine, ends with the phenylalanine, and has 12 residues. Left in the record is the CDR3 DNA by itself, 36 bases read in frame from the first base. The library was generated by RACE. For sequencing, a NextSeq 500 was employed. During library preparation, unique molecular identifiers were attached to individual cDNA molecules so that TCRs could be counted quantitatively and reproducibly. From each blood RNA sample, both TCR alpha and TCR beta chains were sequenced. In the source study's methods: Samples had a median of approximately 96,000 TCRs, with a range from roughly 23,224 to 700,000. V, J and CDR3 annotation of the TCR reads was carried out using the Decombinator software suite. For PS versus PT1 abundance plots, all samples were subsampled to the same number of TCRs (28,000). TCRs were defined as expanded if absent before sensitization and observed at least eight times at the 2-week time point. The raw public reads went through TCRdb reprocessing: fastp at Q25, MiXCR clone calling, in-frame beta chains kept. All rows with the same CDR3 protein become a single entry with the most common DNA and genes. TCRdb's processing, not the study's, gives the V and J calls here. This sample holds around 360,000 distinct CDR3 sequences; about 6% were observed only once. The ten largest clones add up to less than 6.5% of the sample.

In light of the paper, this sample's time point label describes: patch test 2, 6 weeks after DPC sensitization. Interpreted using the paper, the treatment or condition label stands for: therapeutic diphenylcyclopropenone sensitization with weekly scalp DPC. At every patch-test visit, the blood draw took place before the patch test was put on. Patients were considered eligible if aged 18 to 70, diagnosed with alopecia and deemed suitable for DPC therapy, and patients were excluded if pregnant. Unfractionated whole blood was collected in Tempus Blood RNA tubes, and total RNA was extracted from that blood.

In this chain, TRBV25-1 is recombined with TRBJ1-6; 9 of the junction bases match TRBD1. This sample comprised whole blood, obtained in connection with sensitization to the hapten diphenylcyclopropenone (DPC). The sequence was obtained from a young woman with alopecia areata. Some clones in this sample may be carry-over from other donors' samples. The base sequence is TGTGCCAGCAAGGGGACAGGGTCACCCCTCCACTTT. This is translated as CASKGTGSPLHF.